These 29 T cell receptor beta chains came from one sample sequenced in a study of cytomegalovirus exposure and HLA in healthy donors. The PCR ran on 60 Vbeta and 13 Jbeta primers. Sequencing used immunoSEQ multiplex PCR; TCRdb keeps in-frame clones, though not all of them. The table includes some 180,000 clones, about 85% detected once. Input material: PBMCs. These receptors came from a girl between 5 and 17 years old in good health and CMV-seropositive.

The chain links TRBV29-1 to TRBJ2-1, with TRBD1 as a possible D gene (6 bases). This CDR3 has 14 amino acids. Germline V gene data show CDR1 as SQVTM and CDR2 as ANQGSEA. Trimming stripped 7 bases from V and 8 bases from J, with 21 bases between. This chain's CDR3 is CSARERGSSDEQFF. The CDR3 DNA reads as TGCAGCGCCCGCGAGAGGGGGAGTTCCGATGAGCAGTTCTTC.

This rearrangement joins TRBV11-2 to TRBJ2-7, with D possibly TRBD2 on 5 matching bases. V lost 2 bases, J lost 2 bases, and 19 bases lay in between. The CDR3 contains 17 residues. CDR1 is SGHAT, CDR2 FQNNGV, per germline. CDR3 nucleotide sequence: TGTGCCAGCAGCTTAAGTATGCGGCTAGCCGGCGCCTACGAGCAGTACTTC. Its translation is CASSLSMRLAGAYEQYF.

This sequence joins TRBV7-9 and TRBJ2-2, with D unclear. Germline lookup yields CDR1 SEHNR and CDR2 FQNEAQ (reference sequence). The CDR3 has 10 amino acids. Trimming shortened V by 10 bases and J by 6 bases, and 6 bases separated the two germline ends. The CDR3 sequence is CAKEPGELFF. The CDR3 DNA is TGTGCCAAAGAGCCCGGGGAGCTGTTTTTT.

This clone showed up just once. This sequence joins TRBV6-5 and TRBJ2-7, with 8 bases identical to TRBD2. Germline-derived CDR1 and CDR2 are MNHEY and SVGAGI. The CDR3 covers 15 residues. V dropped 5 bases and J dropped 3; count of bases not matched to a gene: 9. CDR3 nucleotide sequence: TGTGCCAGCAGTAGAAGCGGGAGAGCGATCTACGAGCAGTACTTC. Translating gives CASSRSGRAIYEQYF.

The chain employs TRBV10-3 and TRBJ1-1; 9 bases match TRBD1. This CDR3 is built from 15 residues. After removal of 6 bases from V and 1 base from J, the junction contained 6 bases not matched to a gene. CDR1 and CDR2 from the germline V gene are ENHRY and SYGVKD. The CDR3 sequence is CAISQDRGGNTEAFF. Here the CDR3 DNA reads TGTGCCATCAGCCAGGACAGGGGAGGGAACACTGAAGCTTTCTTT.

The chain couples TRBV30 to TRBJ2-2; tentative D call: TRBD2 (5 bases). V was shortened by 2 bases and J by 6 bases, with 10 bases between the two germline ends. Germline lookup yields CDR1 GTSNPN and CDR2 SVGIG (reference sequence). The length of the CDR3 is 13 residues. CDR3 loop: CAWSRIAPGELFF. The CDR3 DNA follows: TGTGCCTGGAGTAGGATAGCGCCCGGGGAGCTGTTTTTT. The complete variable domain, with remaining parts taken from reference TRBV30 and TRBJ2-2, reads SQTIHQWPATLVQPVGSPLSLECTVEGTSNPNLYWYRQAAGRGLQLLFYSVGIGQISSEVPQNLSASRPQDRQFILSSKKLLLSDSGFYLCAWSRIAPGELFFGEGSRLTVL.

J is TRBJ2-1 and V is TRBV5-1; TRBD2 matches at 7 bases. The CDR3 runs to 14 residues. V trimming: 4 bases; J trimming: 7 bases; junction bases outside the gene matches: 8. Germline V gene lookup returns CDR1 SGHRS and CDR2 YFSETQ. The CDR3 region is CASSPGGSGNEQFF. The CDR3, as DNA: TGCGCCAGCAGCCCCGGGGGGAGTGGGAATGAGCAGTTCTTC.

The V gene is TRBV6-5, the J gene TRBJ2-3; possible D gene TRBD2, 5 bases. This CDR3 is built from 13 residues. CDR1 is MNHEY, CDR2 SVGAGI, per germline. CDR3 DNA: TGTGGGACCCGGAGGAGGCTTGTAGATACGCAGTATTTT. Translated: CGTRRRLVDTQYF.

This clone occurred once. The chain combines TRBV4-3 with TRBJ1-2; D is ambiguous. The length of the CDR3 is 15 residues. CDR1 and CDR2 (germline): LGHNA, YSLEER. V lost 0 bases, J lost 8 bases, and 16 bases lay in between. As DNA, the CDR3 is TGCGCCAGCAGCCAAGATTTGGAGGCGTGGGTAGGCTACACCTTC. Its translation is CASSQDLEAWVGYTF.

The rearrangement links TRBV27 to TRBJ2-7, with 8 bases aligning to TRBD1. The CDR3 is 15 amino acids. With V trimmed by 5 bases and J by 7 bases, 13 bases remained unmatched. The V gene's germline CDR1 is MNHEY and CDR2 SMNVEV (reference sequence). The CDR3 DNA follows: TGTGCCAGCAGTAGCACCCGGGACAGGTTCATGGAGCAGTACTTC. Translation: CASSSTRDRFMEQYF.

The CDR3: CSVEDLQGARGGYGYTF. CDR3 DNA sequence: TGCAGCGTTGAAGATCTACAGGGGGCGAGGGGGGGCTATGGCTACACCTTC. The chain employs TRBV29-1 and TRBJ1-2; TRBD1 aligns across 9 bases. CDR3 length equals 17 residues. The V segment lost 0 bases and the J segment 4 bases; nucleotides outside the gene matches: 12. From germline, CDR1 is SQVTM and CDR2 ANQGSEA.

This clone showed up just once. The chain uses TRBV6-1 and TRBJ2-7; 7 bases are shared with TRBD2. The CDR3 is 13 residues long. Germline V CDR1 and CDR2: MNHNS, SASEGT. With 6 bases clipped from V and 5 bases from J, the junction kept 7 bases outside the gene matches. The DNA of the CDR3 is TGTGCCAGCAGGGGGAGGGCCACGGACGAGCAGTACTTC. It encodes CASRGRATDEQYF.

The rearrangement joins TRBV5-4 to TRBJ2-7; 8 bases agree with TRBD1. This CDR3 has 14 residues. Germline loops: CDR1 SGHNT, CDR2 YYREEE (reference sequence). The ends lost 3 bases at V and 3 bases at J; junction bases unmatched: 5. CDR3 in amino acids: CASSSDRAHYEQYF. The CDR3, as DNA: TGTGCCAGCAGCTCGGACAGGGCCCACTACGAGCAGTACTTC.

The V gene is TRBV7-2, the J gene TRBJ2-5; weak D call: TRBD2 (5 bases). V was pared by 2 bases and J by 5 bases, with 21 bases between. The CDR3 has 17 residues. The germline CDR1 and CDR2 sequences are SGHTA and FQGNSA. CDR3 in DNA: TGTGCCAGCAGCTTAAAGCTAGCCCGGCGCCTAAGGGAGACCCAGTACTTC. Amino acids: CASSLKLARRLRETQYF.

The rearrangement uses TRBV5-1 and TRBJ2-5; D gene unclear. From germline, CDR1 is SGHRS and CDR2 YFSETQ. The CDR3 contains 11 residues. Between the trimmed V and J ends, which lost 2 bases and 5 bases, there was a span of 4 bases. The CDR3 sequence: CASSFQETQYF. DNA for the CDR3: TGCGCCAGCAGCTTCCAGGAGACCCAGTACTTC. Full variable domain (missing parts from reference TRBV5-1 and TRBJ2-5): KAGVTQTPRYLIKTRGQQVTLSCSPISGHRSVSWYQQTPGQGLQFLFEYFSETQRNKGNFPGRFSGRQFSNSRSEMNVSTLELGDSALYLCASSFQETQYFGPGTRLLVL.

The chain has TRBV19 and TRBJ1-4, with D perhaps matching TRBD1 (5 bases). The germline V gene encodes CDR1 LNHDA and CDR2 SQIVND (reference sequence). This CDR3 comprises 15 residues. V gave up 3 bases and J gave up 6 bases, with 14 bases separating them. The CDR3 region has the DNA TGTGCCAGTAGTATCACATCAGGGTCCTATGAAAAACTGTTTTTT. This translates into CASSITSGSYEKLFF.

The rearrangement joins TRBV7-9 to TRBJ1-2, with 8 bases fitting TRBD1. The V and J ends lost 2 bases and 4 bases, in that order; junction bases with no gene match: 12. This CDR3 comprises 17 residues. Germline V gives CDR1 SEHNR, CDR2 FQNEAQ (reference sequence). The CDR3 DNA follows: TGTGCCAGCAGCTTATCGGGGGGAGGACAGGGCGGCTATGGCTACACCTTC. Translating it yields CASSLSGGGQGGYGYTF.

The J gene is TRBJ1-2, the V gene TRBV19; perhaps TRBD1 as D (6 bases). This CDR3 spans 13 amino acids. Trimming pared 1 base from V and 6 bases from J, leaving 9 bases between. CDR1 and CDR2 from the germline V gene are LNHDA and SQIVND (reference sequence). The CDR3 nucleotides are TGTGCCAGTAGTATAGGGACAGCCAATGGCTACACCTTC. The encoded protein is CASSIGTANGYTF.

For the CDR3, the DNA is TGCGCCAGCAGCTTGGAGGAGAGGCTGTACAATGAGCAGTTCTTC. As protein: CASSLEERLYNEQFF. The chain combines TRBV5-1 with TRBJ2-1; D is unclear. CDR1 is SGHRS and CDR2 is YFSETQ in the germline V gene. CDR3 size: 15 residues. V shed 0 bases and J shed 4 bases, with 11 bases lying between them.

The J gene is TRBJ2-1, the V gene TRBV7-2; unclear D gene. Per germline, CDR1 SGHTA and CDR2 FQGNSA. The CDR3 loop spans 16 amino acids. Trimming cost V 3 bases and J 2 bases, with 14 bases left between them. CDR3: CASSFTSIFTYNEQFF. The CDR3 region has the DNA TGTGCCAGCAGCTTTACAAGTATTTTCACCTACAATGAGCAGTTCTTC.

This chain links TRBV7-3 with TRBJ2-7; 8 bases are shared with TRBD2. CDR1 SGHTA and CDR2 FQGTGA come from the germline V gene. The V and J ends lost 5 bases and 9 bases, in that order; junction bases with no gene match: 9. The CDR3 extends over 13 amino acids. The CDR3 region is CASSPGGGSLQYF. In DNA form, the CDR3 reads TGTGCCAGCAGCCCCGGGGGGGGGAGCTTGCAGTACTTC. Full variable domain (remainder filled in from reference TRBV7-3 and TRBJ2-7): GAGVSQTPSNKVTEKGKYVELRCDPISGHTALYWYRQSLGQGPEFLIYFQGTGAADDSGLPNDRFFAVRPEGSVSTLKIQRTERGDSAVYLCASSPGGGSLQYFGPGTRLTVT.

The CDR3 coding sequence is TGTGCCAGCAGCCAACCGCGGGGGCGAGACTACACCTTC. Translating gives CASSQPRGRDYTF. The V call is TRBV13, the J call TRBJ1-2; TRBD1 is a possible D gene (6 bases). The V end was cut by 5 bases, the J end by 10 bases, with 17 bases between. CDR1 is PRHDT, CDR2 FYEKMQ, per germline (reference sequence). The CDR3 is 13 amino acids.

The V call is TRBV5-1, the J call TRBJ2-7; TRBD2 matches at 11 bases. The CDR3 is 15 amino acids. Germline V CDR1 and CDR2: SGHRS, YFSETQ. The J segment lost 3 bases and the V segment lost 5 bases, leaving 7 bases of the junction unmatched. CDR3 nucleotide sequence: TGCGCCAGCAGAAGAGGGACTAGCGGAGACTACGAGCAGTACTTC. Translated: CASRRGTSGDYEQYF.

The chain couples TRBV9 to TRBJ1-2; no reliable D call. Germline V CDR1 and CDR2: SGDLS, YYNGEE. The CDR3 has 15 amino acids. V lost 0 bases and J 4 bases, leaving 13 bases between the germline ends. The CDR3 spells CASSVAEGGFYGYTF. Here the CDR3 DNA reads TGTGCCAGCAGCGTAGCGGAGGGCGGTTTCTATGGCTACACCTTC.

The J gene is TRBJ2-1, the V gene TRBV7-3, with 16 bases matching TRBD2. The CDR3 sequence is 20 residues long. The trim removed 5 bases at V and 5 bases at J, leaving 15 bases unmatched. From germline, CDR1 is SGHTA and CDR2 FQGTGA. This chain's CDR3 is CASSTTGTSGRARLHNEQFF. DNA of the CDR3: TGTGCCAGCAGCACGACCGGGACTAGCGGGAGGGCCCGGTTGCACAATGAGCAGTTCTTC.

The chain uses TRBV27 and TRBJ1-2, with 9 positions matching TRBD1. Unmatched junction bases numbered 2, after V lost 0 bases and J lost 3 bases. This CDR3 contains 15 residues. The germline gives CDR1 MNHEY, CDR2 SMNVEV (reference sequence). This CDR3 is CASSLSGQGHYGYTF. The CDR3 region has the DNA TGTGCCAGCAGTTTATCGGGACAGGGTCACTATGGCTACACCTTC.

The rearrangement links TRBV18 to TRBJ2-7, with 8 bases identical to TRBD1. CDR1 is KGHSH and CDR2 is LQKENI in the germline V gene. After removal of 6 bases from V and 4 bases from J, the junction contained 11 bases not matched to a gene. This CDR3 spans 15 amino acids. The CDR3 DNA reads TGTGCCAGCTCGGATGGACAGGGAAAGTTTTACGAGCAGTACTTC. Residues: CASSDGQGKFYEQYF.

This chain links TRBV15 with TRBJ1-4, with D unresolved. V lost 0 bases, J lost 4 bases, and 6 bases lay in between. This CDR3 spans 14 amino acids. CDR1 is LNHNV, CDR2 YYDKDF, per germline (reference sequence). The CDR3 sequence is CATSRDVVNEKLFF. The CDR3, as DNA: TGTGCCACCAGCAGAGACGTAGTTAATGAAAAACTGTTTTTT.

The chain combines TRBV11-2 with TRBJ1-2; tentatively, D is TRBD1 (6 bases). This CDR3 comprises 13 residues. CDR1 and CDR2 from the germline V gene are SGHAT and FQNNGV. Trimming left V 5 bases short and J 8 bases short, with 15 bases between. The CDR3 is CASSLQGQGGYTF. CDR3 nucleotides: TGTGCCAGCAGCCTACAGGGTCAGGGAGGCTACACCTTC.